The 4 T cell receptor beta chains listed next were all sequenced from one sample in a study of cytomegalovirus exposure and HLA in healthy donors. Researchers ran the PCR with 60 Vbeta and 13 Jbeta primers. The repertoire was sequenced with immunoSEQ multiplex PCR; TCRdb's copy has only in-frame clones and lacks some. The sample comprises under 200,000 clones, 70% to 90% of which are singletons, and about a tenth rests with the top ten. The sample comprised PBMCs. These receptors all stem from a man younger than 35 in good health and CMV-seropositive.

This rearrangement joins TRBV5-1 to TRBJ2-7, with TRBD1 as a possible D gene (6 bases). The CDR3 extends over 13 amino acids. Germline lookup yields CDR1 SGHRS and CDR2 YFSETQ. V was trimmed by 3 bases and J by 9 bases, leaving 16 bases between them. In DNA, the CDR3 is TGCGCCAGCAGCTCCACAGGGTCGGTCGGGCAGTACTTC. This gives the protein CASSSTGSVGQYF. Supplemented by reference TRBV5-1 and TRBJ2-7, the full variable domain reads KAGVTQTPRYLIKTRGQQVTLSCSPISGHRSVSWYQQTPGQGLQFLFEYFSETQRNKGNFPGRFSGRQFSNSRSEMNVSTLELGDSALYLCASSSTGSVGQYFGPGTRLTVT.

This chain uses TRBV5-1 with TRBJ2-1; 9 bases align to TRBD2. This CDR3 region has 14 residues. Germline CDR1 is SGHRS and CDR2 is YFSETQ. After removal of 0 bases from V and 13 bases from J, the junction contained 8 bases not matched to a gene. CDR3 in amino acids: CASSLEGSGGPQFF. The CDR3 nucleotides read TGCGCCAGCAGCTTGGAGGGTAGCGGGGGCCCACAGTTCTTC.

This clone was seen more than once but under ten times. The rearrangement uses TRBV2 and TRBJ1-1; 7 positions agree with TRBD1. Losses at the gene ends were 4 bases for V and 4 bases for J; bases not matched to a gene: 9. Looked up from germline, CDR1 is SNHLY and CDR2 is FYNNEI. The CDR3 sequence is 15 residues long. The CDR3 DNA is TGTGCCAGCAGTGGGTCCGGGACAGTCACCACTGAAGCTTTCTTT. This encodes CASSGSGTVTTEAFF.

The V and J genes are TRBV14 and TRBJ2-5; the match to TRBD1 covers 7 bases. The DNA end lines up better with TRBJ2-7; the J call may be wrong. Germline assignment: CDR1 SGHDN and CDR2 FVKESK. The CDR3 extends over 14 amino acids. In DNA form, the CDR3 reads TGTGCCAGCAGCTCACAGGGGATCTCCTACGAGCAGTACTTC. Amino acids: CASSSQGISYEQYF.